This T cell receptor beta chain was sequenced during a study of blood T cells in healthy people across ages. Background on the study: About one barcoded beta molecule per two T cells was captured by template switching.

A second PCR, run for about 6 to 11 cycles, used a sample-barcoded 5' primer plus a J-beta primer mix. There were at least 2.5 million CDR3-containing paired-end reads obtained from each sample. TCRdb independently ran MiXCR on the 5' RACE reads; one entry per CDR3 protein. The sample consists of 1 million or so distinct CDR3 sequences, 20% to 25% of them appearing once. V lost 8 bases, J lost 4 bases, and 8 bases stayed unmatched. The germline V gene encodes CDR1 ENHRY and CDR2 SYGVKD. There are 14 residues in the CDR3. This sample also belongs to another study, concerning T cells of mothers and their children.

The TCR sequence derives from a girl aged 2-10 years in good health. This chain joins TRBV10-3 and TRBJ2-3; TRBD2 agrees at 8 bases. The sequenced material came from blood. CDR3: CAIRRGGFSDTQYF. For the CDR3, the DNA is TGTGCCATCCGTCGGGGGGGTTTCTCAGATACGCAGTATTTT.